This TCR beta chain was documented in a study of neurological immune-mediated disorders. It was by 5'RACE with 10-nucleotide random UMIs that the cDNA was made. MiXCR, applied by TCRdb to the 5' RACE reads, yields one record per CDR3 protein. The sample lists about 50,000 distinct CDR3 sequences; 7% to 10% were seen once. The time point was: longitudinal time-point 3. A blood bank in Maryland, USA, provided the volunteers who served as healthy controls. The unsorted libraries were made from 2 million PBMCs kept at -80 C. In this sample, this clonotype turned up many times. The antigen is unknown. General study findings and limits: The most TCR clonal expansion was seen in HTLV-1-associated myelopathy, whereas the least was seen in multiple sclerosis, below the level in healthy controls.

V shed 1 base and J 4 bases; nucleotides not matched to a gene: 4. CDR3 length: 14 amino acids. Looked up from germline, CDR1 is LGHNA and CDR2 is YSLEER. Sequencing was carried out using PBMCs. The J gene is TRBJ2-7, the V gene TRBV4-3; 7 nucleotides line up with TRBD1. The TCR comes from a woman between 40 and 50 years old in good health. CDR3 DNA: TGCGCCAGCAGCCAAGGAGGACAGGTTTACGAGCAGTACTTC. Its protein is CASSQGGQVYEQYF.